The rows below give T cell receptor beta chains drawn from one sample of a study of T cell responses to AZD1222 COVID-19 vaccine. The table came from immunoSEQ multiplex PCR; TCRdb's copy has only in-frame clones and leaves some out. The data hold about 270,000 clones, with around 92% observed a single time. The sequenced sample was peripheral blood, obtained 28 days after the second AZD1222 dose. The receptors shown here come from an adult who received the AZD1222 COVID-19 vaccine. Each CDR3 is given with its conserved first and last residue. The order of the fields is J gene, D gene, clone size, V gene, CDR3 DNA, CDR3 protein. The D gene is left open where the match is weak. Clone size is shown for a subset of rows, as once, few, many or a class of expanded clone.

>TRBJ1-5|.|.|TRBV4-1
TGCGCCAGGTGGGCACCTCGGATCGGACATCTTAGCAATCAGCCCCAGCATTTT
CARWAPRIGHLSNQPQHF
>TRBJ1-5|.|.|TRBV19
TGTGCCAGTAGTCCAAACAGGGTAGCAGCGGGGCAGCCCCAGCATTTT
CASSPNRVAAGQPQHF
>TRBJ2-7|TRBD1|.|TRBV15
TGTGCCACCAGCAGCCGGGACAGGAACGAGCAGTACTTC
CATSSRDRNEQYF
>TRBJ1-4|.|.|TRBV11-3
TGTGCCAGCAGCCTTAGTGGCGGGGACTCCGGTGAAAAACTGTTTTTT
CASSLSGGDSGEKLFF
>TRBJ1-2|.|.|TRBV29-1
TGCAGCGTCGGGCAAGACCGGTTCGGGCGTGGTGTCTACACCTTC
CSVGQDRFGRGVYTF
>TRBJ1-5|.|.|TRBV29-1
TGCAGCGTTGGTGGCAGCAAAAATCAGCCCCAGCATTTT
CSVGGSKNQPQHF
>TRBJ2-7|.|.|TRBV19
TGTGCCAGTAGCCACCCTGGGGCGGAAAGAACCTACGAGCAGTACTTC
CASSHPGAERTYEQYF
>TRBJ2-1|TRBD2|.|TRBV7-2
TGTGCCAGCAGCTCCGTAGCGGGGAGCTCCTACAATGAGCAGTTCTTC
CASSSVAGSSYNEQFF
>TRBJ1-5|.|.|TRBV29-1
TGCAGCGTTGGGGTCCAGCCGAATCAGCCCCAGCATTTT
CSVGVQPNQPQHF
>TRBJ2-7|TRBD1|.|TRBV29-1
TGCAGCGTTGAAAAGGGGACAGGGGGAAACGAGCAGTACTTC
CSVEKGTGGNEQYF
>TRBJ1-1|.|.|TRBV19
TGTGCCAGTATTTCGACCGAAGACACTGAAGCTTTCTTT
CASISTEDTEAFF
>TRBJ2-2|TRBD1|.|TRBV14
TGTGCCAGCAGGCGGACAGGGGCCGGGGAGCTGTTTTTT
CASRRTGAGELFF
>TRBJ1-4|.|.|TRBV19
TGTGCCAGTACCGGGGGGCGCGGTGAAAAACTGTTTTTT
CASTGGRGEKLFF
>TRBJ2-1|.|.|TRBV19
TGTGCCAGTAGTTCCCGACGGGCAGGGGGGTATGAGCAGTTCTTC
CASSSRRAGGYEQFF
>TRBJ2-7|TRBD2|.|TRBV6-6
TGTGCCACAAGACTAGCGGGACGCGAGCAGTACTTC
CATRLAGREQYF
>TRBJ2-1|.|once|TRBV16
TGTGCCAGCAGCCAATCTTACAGGGACGTGGACAATGAGCAGTTCTTC
CASSQSYRDVDNEQFF
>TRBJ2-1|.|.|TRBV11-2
TGTGCCAGCAGCTTCGACGGGAGTAATTACAATGAGCAGTTCTTC
CASSFDGSNYNEQFF
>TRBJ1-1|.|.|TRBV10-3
TGTGCCACAGCCGGGGCCGAAGCTTTCTTT
CATAGAEAFF
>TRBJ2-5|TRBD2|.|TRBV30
TGTGCCTGGAGGAAACTAGCGGGAGGGGAGACCCAGTACTTC
CAWRKLAGGETQYF
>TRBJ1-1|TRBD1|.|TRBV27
TGTGCCAGCAGTTTAGTTGGGACAGGGACCACTGAAGCTTTCTTT
CASSLVGTGTTEAFF
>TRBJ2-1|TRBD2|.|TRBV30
TGTGCCTGGAGTGTATGGGGACTAGCGAGTGAGCAGTTCTTC
CAWSVWGLASEQFF
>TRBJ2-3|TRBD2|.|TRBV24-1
TGTGCCACGAGGGCAGCGGGAGTCCCAGATACGCAGTATTTT
CATRAAGVPDTQYF
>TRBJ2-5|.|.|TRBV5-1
TGCGCCAGCAGGGCAGGGGACGGGGAGACCCAGTACTTC
CASRAGDGETQYF
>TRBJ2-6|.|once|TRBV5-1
TGCGCCAGCACCCTCGGGGGAGCTGGGGCCAACGTCCTGACTTTC
CASTLGGAGANVLTF
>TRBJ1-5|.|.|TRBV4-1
TGCGCCAGCAGCCAAGCTGGCGGGGACACAAATCAGCCCCAGCATTTT
CASSQAGGDTNQPQHF